Listed here is a single TCR beta chain. Its recognized antigen is unknown. The sample holds no much larger clone one base away, and base qualities are not on file. In the prospective study, participants were 18 to 89 years old, resided in around 25 geographic areas of the United States, and were enrolled through a virtual design. Cohort assignment in the prospective study relied on participant-reported clinical history from a screening survey and a study questionnaire. Recovered participants in ImmuneRACE Cohort 3 were defined by two consecutive negative NP/OP PCR tests, clearance by a healthcare professional, or resolution of symptoms. Mobile phlebotomists in the prospective study collected whole blood, serum and a nasopharyngeal or oropharyngeal swab from every participant. Prospective study participants could optionally give additional blood draws and questionnaires over an approximately two-month period. Before DNA extraction, prospective study blood samples were shipped either frozen or at room temperature.

Germline trimming: 0 bases from V, 7 bases from J; junction bases outside gene matches: 19. Spanning cysteine to phenylalanine, the CDR3 consists of 21 amino acids. The read is trimmed to its CDR3 DNA, 63 bases read in frame from base 1. Via the germline V gene (reference sequence), CDR1 is LNHNV and CDR2 YYDKDF. The data were taken from a study of blood T cell repertoires in COVID-19 (dated by TCRdb to between 2020 and 2021). Concerning the study at large: Samples covering the acute and convalescent phases of COVID-19 were provided by collaborators in the United States, Italy and Spain. The prospective study material was composed of cDNA or gDNA derived from T cells, B-cell-depleted T cells, or PBMCs. The dataset comprised deeply sampled blood TCRbeta repertoires from subjects exposed to, actively infected with, or recovered from COVID-19. The repertoires were released in a freely available public database intended as a resource for research on the immune response to SARS-CoV-2. Samples came from the ongoing ImmuneRACE study (first 160 participants) plus 1,254 subjects from 6 global collaborators. Sample metadata almost always included a de-identified subject ID, COVID-19 status, age in years and sex. Where available, HLA class I and class II types were obtained from metadata supplied by the sample provider rather than from assay-based typing. Points the paper makes about the study in general: The amount of clinical and demographic metadata varied by source and participant and was provided uncurated.

TCRbeta CDR3 regions were amplified from genomic DNA by means of the immunoSEQ Assay, a bias-controlled multiplex PCR. On the authors' methods: Within the assay, amplification of reference gene primers was used to estimate how many nucleated cells each sample contained. To quantify the absolute abundance of each unique TCRbeta CDR3 rearrangement, sequence reads were collapsed and filtered. For each sample, productive Simpson clonality was calculated by taking the square root of Simpson's diversity index across productive rearrangements. This is the immuneACCESS table as TCRdb keeps it, with only in-frame sequences that have V and J called. A part of the clones is gone; compared with another copy, unresolved V genes explain less than half, and the rest is unexplained. V and J calls and clone size follow that table, whereas D and trimming were derived from the DNA. Counted in this sample were 450,000 or so clones; around 91% of them appeared once. 0.6% of the sample belongs to the ten largest clones.

Material: PBMCs or T cells enriched from blood (not recorded which). This sequence was found in a man between 18 and 35 years old who had recovered from COVID-19. The chain employs TRBV15 and TRBJ2-1; 12 central bases correspond to TRBD2. The CDR3: CATSRDPLLTSGSKPVNEQFF. DNA sequence: TGTGCCACCAGCAGAGACCCCCTTTTGACTAGCGGGAGTAAGCCTGTGAATGAGCAGTTCTTC.